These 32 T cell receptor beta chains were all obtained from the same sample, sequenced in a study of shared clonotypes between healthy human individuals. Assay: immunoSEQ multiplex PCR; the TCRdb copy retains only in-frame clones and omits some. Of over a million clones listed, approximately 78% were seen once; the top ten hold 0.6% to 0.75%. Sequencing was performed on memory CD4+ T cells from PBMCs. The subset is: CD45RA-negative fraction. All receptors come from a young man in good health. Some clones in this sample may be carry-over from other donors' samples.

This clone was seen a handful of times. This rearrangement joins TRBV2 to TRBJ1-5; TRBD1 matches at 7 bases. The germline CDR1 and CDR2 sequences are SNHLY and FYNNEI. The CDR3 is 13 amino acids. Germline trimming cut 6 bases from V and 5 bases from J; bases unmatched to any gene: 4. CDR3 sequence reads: CASRQGQDQPQHF. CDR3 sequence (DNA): TGTGCCAGCAGACAGGGGCAGGATCAGCCCCAGCATTTT.

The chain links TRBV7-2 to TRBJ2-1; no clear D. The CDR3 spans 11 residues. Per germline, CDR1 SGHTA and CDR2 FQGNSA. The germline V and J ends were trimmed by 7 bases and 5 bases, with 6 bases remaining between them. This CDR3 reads CASTLDNEQFF. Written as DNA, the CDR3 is TGTGCCAGCACCCTGGACAATGAGCAGTTCTTC.

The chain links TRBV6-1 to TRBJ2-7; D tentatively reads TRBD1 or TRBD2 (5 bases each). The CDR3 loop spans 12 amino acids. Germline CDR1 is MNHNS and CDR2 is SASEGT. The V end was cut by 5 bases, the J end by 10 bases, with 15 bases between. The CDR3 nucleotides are TGTGCCAGCAGTTTACCCCCCGGGGCTCAGTACTTC. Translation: CASSLPPGAQYF.

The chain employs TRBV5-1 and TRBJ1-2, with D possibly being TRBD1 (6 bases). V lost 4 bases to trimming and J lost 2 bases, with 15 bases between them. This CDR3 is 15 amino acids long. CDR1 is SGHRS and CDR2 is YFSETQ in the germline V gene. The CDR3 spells CASSGTGLSNYGYTF. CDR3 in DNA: TGCGCCAGCAGCGGAACAGGGCTTAGCAACTATGGCTACACCTTC.

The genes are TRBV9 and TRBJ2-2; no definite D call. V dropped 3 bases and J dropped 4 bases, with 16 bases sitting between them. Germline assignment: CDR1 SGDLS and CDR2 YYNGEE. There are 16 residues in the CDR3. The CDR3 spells CASSGRGSRGTGELFF. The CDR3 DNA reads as TGTGCCAGCAGCGGCAGAGGCAGTAGAGGCACCGGGGAGCTGTTTTTT.

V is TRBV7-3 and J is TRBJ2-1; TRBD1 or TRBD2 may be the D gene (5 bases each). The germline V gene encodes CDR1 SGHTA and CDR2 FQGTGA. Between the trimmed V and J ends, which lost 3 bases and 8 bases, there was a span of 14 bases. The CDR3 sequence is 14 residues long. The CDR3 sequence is CASSLRGAWDEQFF. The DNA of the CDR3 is TGTGCCAGCAGCTTGAGGGGAGCGTGGGATGAGCAGTTCTTC.

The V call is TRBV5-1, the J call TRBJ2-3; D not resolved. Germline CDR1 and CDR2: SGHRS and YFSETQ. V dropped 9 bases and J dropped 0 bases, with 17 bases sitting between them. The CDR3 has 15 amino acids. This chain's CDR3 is CATSRDISSTDTQYF. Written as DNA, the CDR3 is TGCGCCACCTCAAGAGACATCTCAAGCACAGATACGCAGTATTTT.

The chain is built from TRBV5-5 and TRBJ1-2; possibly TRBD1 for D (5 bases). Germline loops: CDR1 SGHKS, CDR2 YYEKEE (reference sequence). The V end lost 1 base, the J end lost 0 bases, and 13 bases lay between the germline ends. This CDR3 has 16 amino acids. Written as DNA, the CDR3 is TGTGCCAGCAGCTTGTTAAGGCAGGGAGCTAACTATGGCTACACCTTC. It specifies CASSLLRQGANYGYTF.

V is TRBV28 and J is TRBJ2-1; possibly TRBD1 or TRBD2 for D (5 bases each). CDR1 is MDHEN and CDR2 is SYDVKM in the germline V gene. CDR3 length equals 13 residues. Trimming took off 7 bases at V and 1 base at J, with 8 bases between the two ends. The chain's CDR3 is CASTGRSYNEQFF. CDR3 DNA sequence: TGTGCCAGCACGGGACGATCCTACAATGAGCAGTTCTTC.

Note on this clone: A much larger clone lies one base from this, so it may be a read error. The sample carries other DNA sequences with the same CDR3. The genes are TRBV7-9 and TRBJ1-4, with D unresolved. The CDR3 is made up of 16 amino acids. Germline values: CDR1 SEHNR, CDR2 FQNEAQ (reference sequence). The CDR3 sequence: CASSLRGSEHNEKLFF. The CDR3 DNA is TGTGCTAGCAGCTTACGTGGTTCAGAACATAATGAAAAACTGTTTTTT. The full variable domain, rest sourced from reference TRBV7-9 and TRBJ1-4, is DTGVSQNPRHKITKRGQNVTFRCDPISEHNRLYWYRQTLGQGPEFLTYFQNEAQLEKSRLLSDRFSAERPKGSFSTLEIQRTEQGDSAMYLCASSLRGSEHNEKLFFGSGTQLSVL.

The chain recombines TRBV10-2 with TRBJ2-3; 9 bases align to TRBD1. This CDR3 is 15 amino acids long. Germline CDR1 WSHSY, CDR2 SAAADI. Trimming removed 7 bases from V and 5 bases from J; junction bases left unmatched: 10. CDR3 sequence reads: CASTPWDREGDTQYF. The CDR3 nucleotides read TGCGCCAGCACCCCATGGGACAGGGAAGGAGATACGCAGTATTTT.

The CDR3 DNA is TGCGCCAGCAGCTCTACAATCCTAAACTCCTACAATGAGCAGTTCTTC. Protein: CASSSTILNSYNEQFF. The rearrangement uses TRBV5-1 and TRBJ2-1; D unresolved. The CDR3 consists of 16 residues. The ends were cut back, 3 bases at V and 0 bases at J, with 13 bases in the middle. Germline V gives CDR1 SGHRS, CDR2 YFSETQ.

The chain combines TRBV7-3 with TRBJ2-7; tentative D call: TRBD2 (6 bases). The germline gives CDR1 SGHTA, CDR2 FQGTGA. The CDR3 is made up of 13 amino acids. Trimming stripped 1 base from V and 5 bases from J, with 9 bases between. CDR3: CASSLRLGHEQYF. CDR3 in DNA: TGTGCCAGCAGCTTAAGACTAGGACACGAGCAGTACTTC. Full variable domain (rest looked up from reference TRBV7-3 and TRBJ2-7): GAGVSQTPSNKVTEKGKYVELRCDPISGHTALYWYRQSLGQGPEFLIYFQGTGAADDSGLPNDRFFAVRPEGSVSTLKIQRTERGDSAVYLCASSLRLGHEQYFGPGTRLTVT.

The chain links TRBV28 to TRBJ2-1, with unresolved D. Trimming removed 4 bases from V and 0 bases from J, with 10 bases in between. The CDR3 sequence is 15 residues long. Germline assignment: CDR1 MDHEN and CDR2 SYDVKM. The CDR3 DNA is TGTGCCAGCAGTTCCCAGTTGGGCTCCTACAATGAGCAGTTCTTC. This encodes CASSSQLGSYNEQFF. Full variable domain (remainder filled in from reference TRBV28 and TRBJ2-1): DVKVTQSSRYLVKRTGEKVFLECVQDMDHENMFWYRQDPGLGLRLIYFSYDVKMKEKGDIPEGYSVSREKKERFSLILESASTNQTSMYLCASSSQLGSYNEQFFGPGTRLTVL.

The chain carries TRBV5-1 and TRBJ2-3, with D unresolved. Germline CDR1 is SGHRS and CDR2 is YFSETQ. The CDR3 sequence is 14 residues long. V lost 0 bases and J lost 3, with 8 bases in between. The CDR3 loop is CASSLVDRTDTQYF. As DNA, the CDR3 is TGCGCCAGCAGCTTGGTCGATAGGACAGATACGCAGTATTTT.

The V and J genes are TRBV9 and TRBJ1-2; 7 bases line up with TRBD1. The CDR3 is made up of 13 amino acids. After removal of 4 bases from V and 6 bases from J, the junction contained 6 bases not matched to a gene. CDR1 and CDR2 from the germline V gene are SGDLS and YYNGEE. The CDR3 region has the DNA TGTGCCAGCAGCACGCAGGGGGAGCATGGCTACACCTTC. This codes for CASSTQGEHGYTF. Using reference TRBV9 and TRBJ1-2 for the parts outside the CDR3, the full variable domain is DSGVTQTPKHLITATGQRVTLRCSPRSGDLSVYWYQQSLDQGLQFLIQYYNGEERAKGNILERFSAQQFPDLHSELNLSSLELGDSALYFCASSTQGEHGYTFGSGTRLTVV.

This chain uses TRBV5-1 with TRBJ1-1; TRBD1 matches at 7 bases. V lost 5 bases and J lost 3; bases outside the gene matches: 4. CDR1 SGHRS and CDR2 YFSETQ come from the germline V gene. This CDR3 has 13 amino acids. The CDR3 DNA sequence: TGCGCCAGCAGGCATACAGGGGACACTGAAGCTTTCTTT. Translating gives CASRHTGDTEAFF.

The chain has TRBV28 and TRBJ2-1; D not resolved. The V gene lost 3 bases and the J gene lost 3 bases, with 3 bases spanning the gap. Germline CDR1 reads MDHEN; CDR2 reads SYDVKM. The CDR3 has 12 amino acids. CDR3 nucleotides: TGTGCCAGCAGTTTTGTCTACAATGAGCAGTTCTTC. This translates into CASSFVYNEQFF.

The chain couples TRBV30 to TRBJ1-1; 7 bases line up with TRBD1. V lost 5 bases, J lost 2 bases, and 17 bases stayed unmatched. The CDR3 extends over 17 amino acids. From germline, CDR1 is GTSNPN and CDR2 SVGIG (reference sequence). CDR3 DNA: TGTGCCTGGGTGGGGAAACTTAACAGGGGATTAAACACTGAAGCTTTCTTT. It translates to CAWVGKLNRGLNTEAFF.

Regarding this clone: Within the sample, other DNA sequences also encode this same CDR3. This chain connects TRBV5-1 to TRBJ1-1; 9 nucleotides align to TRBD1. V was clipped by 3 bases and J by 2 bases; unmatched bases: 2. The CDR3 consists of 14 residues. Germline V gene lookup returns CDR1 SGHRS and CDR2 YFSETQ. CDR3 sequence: CASSSGQGNTEAFF. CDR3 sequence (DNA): TGCGCCAGCAGCTCGGGACAGGGAAACACTGAAGCTTTCTTT.

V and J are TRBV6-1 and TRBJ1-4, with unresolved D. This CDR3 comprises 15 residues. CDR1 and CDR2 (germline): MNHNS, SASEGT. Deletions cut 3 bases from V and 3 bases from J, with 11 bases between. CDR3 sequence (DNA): TGTGCCAGCAGTGACCTAAAAGGAGCTAATGAAAAACTGTTTTTT. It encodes CASSDLKGANEKLFF.

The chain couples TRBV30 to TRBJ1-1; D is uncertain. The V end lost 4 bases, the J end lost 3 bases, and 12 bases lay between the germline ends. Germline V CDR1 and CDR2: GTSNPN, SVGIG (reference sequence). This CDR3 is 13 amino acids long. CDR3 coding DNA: TGTGCCTGGATAAACGGGCCTTACACTGAAGCTTTCTTT. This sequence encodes CAWINGPYTEAFF.

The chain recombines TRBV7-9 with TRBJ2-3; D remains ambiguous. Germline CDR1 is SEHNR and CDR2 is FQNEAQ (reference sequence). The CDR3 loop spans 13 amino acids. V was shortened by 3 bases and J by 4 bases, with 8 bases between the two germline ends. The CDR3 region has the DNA TGTGCCAGCAGCTTCGAGGCGTCAGATACGCAGTATTTT. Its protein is CASSFEASDTQYF.

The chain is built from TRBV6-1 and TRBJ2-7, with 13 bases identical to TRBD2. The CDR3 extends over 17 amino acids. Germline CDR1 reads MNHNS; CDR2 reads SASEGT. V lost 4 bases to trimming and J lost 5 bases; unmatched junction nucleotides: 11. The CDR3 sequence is CASSARTSGSRDDEQYF. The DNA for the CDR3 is TGTGCCAGCAGTGCCAGGACTAGCGGGAGTCGGGACGACGAGCAGTACTTC.

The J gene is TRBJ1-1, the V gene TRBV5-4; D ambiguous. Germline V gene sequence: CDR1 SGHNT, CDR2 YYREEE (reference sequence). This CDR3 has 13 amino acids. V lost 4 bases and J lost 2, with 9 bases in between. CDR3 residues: CASSLNTNTEAFF. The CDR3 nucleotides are TGTGCCAGCAGCCTCAACACAAACACTGAAGCTTTCTTT.

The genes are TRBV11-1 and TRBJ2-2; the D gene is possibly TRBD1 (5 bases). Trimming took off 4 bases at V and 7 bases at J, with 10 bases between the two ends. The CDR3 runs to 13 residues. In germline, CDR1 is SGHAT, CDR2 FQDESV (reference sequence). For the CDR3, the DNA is TGTGCCAGCAGCTCTCAGGGTAGCGGGGAGCTGTTTTTT. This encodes CASSSQGSGELFF.

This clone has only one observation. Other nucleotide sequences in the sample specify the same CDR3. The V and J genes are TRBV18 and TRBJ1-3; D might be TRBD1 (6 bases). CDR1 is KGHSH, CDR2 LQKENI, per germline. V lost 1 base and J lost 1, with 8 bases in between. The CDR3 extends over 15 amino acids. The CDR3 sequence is CASSPQGVSGNTIYF. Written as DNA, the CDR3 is TGTGCCAGCTCACCACAGGGGGTTTCTGGAAACACCATATATTTT.

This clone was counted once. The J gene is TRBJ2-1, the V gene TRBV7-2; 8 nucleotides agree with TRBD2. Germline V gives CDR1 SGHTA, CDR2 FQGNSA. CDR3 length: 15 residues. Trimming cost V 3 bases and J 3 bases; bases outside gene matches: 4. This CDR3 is CASSFDSGVYNEQFF. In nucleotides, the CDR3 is TGTGCCAGCAGCTTTGATAGCGGGGTCTACAATGAGCAGTTCTTC.

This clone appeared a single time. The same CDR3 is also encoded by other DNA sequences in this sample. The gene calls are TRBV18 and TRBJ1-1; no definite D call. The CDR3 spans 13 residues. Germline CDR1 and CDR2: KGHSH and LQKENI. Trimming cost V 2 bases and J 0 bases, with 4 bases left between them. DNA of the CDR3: TGTGCCAGCTCACCAACCATGAACACTGAAGCTTTCTTT. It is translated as CASSPTMNTEAFF.

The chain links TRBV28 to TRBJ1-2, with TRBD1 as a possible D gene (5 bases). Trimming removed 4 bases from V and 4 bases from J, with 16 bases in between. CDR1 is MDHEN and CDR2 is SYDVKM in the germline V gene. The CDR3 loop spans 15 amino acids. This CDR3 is CASSSGESFPYGYTF. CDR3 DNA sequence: TGTGCCAGCAGTTCGGGGGAATCTTTCCCCTATGGCTACACCTTC.

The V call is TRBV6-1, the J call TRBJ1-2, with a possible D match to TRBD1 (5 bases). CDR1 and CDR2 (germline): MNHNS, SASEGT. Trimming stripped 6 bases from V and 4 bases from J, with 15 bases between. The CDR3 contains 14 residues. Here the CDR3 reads CASSPPRGTYGYTF. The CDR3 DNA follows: TGTGCCAGCAGCCCCCCCCGGGGGACCTATGGCTACACCTTC.

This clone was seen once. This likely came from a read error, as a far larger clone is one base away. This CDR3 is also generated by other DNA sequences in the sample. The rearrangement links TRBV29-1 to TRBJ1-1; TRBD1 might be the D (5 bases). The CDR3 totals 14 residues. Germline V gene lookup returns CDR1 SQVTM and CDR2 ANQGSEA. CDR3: CSVEGGKGATEAFF. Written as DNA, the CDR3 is TGCAGCGTTGAGGGGGGAAAGGGAGCAACTGAAGCCTTCTTT.